This TCR beta chain comes out of a study of blood T cells in healthy people across ages. Findings and caveats of the study: Estimates based on one million T cells were treated as lower bounds. It was not possible, with unsorted PBMCs, to conclusively compare naive and antigen-experienced cells.

The V gene lost 7 bases and the J gene lost 2 bases, with 10 bases spanning the gap. CDR1 SGHTA and CDR2 FQGNSA come from the germline V gene. The CDR3 spans 13 residues. A sample-barcoded 5' primer and a J-beta primer mix were used in a second PCR of about 7 to 12 cycles. TCRdb re-called the 5' RACE reads through MiXCR, storing one row per CDR3 protein. Of about 1.5 million distinct CDR3 sequences listed, roughly 45% are singletons. As to this clonotype: Its matching antigen is unknown.

The TCR sequence derives from a woman between 18 and 30 years old in good health. Sequencing was done on a sample of blood. The chain is built from TRBV7-2 and TRBJ2-3; D gene uncertain. The chain's CDR3 is CASNVGTTDTQYF. The DNA of the CDR3 is TGTGCCAGCAACGTCGGCACCACAGATACGCAGTATTTT.